This T cell receptor (beta chain) was sequenced for a study of blood T cell repertoires in COVID-19. At the level of the study: Donors in the United States, Italy and Spain gave samples during acute or convalescent COVID-19. T cells, B-cell-depleted T cells, or PBMCs provided the cDNA or gDNA that served as material.

The germline V gene has CDR1 MGHDK and CDR2 SYGVNS. This CDR3 spans 14 amino acids. V was shortened by 3 bases and J by 0 bases, with 8 bases between the two germline ends. Authors' methods: Amplifying reference gene primers gave estimates of nucleated cell counts. Measured with immunoSEQ multiplex PCR; TCRdb has only the in-frame clones, and not every one. V and J calls and clone size are given by that table; D and trimming were obtained from the DNA. The sample lists 65,000 to 70,000 clones; 85% to 95% were seen once. This sequence was found in a man in his sixties or seventies with active COVID-19. The chain employs TRBV25-1 and TRBJ1-2, with D hard to call. Sequenced material: peripheral blood. Here the CDR3 reads CASSDLQTNYGYTF. In DNA form, the CDR3 reads TGTGCCAGCAGTGATTTACAGACTAACTATGGCTACACCTTC.